This T cell receptor beta chain was identified in a study of T cell repertoires in cytomegalovirus infection. TCRdb processed the reads anew with MiXCR; each CDR3 protein has one entry. The sample carries 450,000 to 650,000 distinct CDR3 sequences, around two fifths recorded once. Looked up from germline, CDR1 is SGHAT and CDR2 is FQNNGV. CDR3 length: 16 amino acids. The germline V and J ends were trimmed by 2 bases and 4 bases, with 15 bases remaining between them. This clonotype has just a few counts. The antigen remains unidentified. The sequences come from cultured PBMCs, collected from culture after CMV antigen stimulation. The chain couples TRBV11-2 to TRBJ1-3; D gene uncertain. The clonotype was recovered from a human donor in good health (CMV status not recorded). Some clones in this sample may be carry-over from other donors' samples. The CDR3 coding sequence is TGTGCCAGCAGCTTAACGGGCTCCGACTTCGGAAACACCATATATTTT. Translated, it gives CASSLTGSDFGNTIYF.